The following is a T cell receptor beta chain sequence with its context. This record belongs to a study of cytomegalovirus exposure and HLA in healthy donors. The PCR had 60 Vbeta and 13 Jbeta primers. Produced via immunoSEQ multiplex PCR; TCRdb's table is partial and in-frame only. The data contain more than 95,000 clones, 60% to 85% of them singletons. Germline V lookup: CDR1 SEHNR, CDR2 FQNEAQ (reference sequence). The CDR3 is made up of 12 amino acids. Trimming took off 5 bases at V and 6 bases at J, with 11 bases between the two ends. The chain links TRBV7-9 to TRBJ2-7, with a possible D match to TRBD2 (6 bases). The sequence derives from a woman aged 18-30 years in good health and CMV-seropositive. Sequencing input: PBMCs. For the CDR3, the DNA is TGTGCCAGCAGCAGACTAGTCTCCGAGCAGTACTTC. This codes for CASSRLVSEQYF. The complete variable domain, with remaining parts taken from reference TRBV7-9 and TRBJ2-7, reads DTGVSQNPRHKITKRGQNVTFRCDPISEHNRLYWYRQTLGQGPEFLTYFQNEAQLEKSRLLSDRFSAERPKGSFSTLEIQRTEQGDSAMYLCASSRLVSEQYFGPGTRLTVT.